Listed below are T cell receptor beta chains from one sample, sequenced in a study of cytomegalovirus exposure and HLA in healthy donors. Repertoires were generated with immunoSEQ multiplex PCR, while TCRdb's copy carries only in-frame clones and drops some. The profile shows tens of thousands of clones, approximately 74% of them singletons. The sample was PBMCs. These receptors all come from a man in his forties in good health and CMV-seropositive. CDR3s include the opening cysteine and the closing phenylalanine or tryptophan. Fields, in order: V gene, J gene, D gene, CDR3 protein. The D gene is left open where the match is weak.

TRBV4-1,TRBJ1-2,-,CASSQEFRQVNYGYTF
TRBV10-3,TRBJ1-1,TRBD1,CAISEQGGLNTEAFF
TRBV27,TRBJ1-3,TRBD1,CASSYTGTGAGNTIYF
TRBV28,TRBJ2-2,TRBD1,CATHRGKAGELFF
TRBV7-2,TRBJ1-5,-,CASTIGAEQPQHF
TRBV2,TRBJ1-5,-,CASSANSNQPQHF
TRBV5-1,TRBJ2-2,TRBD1,CASSFGQGETGELFF
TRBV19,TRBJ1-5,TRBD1,CASSDRAGQPQHF
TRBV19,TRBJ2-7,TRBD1,CASSMKTGWHEQYF
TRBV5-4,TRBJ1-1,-,CASSPGQTGEAFF
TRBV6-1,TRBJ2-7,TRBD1,CASNRDRANYEQYF
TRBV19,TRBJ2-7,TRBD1,CASSITGDWDEQYF
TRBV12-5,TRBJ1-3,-,CASGPSGSGNTIYF
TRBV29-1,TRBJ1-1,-,CSVQHRRDTEAFF
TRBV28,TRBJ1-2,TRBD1,CAIKGAGQNYGYTF
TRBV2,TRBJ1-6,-,CASSERRAAPLHF
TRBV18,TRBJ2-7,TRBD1,CASSPPGTGEIGEQYF
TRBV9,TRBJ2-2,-,CASSSHTGELFF
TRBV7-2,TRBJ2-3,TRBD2,CASSLDGAGADTQYF
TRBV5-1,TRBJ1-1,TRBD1,CASSGGQGWNTEAFF
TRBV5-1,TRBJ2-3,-,CASSLSSRGGTDTQYF
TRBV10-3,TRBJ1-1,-,CAISEAPGGNTEAFF
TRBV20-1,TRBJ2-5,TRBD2,CSARGGKTQYF
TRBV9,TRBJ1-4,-,CASSVGQVNEKLFF
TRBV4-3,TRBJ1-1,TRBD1,CASSQDPGQDLEAFF
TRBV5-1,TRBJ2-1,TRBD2,CASRTGGSEQFF
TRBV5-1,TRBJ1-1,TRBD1,CASSLAIGTGREGTEAFF
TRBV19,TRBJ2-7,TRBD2,CASRESGNSYEQYF
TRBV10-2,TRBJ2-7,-,CASSEAGVMYEQYF
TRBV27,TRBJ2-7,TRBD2,CASSLRTSGDEQYF
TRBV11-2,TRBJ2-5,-,CASSSALGPQETQYF
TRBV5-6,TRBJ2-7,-,CASSLGRYEQYF
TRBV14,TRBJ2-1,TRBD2,CASSQGLAGASEQFF
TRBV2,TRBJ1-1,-,CASSRVSGTEAFF
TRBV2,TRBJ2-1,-,CASSRVVSYNEQFF
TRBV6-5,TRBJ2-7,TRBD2,CASRTSGSSEQYF
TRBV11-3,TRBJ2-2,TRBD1,CASSGLRGSGELFF
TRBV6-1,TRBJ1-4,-,CASSDCPSLLVDNEKLFF
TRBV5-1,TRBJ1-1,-,CASSPRLNTEAFF
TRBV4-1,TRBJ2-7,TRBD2,CASSRGDSGSYEQYF
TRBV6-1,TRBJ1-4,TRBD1,CASSEAPGQGDEKLFF
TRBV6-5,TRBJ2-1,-,CASRPGRTDEQFF
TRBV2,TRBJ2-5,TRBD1,CASSEPGQGETQYF
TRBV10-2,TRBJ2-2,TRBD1,CASSPDRANTGELFF
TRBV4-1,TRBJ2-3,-,CVSSQVGSTDTQYF
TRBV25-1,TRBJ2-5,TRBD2,CASSEWGAGDQETQYF
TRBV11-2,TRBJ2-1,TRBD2,CASSLASGGYNEQFF
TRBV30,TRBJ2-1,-,CAWSTEYEQFF
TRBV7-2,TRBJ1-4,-,CASSLTPGLSNEKLFF
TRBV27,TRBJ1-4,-,CASSRRQANEKLFF
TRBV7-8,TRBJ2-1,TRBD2,CASSQKTSGSHNEQFF
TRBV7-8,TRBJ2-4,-,CASSPAWRESKNIQYF
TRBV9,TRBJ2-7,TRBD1,CASSLGGSNYEQYF
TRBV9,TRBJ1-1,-,CASSSSQGHTEAFF
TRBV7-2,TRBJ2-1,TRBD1,CASSLVGTGGVNEQFF
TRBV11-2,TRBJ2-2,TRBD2,CASSLKLAGDTGELFF